This T cell receptor beta chain is drawn from a study of blood T cell repertoires in COVID-19 (dated by TCRdb to the early 2020s). At the level of the whole study: The collaborator samples originated in the United States, Italy and Spain and spanned the acute and convalescent phases of COVID-19. The prospective study material was composed of cDNA or gDNA derived from T cells, B-cell-depleted T cells, or PBMCs. The dataset comprised deeply sampled blood TCRbeta repertoires from subjects exposed to, actively infected with, or recovered from COVID-19. The repertoires were released in a freely available public database intended as a resource for research on the immune response to SARS-CoV-2. Samples came from the ongoing ImmuneRACE study (first 160 participants) plus 1,254 subjects from 6 global collaborators. A de-identified subject ID, COVID-19 status, age in years and sex were almost always included in the sample metadata. Where available, HLA class I and class II types were obtained from metadata supplied by the sample provider rather than from assay-based typing. Results the study describes overall, beyond this receptor: The amount of clinical and demographic metadata varied by source and participant and was provided uncurated.

V is pruned by 3 bases and J by 4 bases, leaving 5 bases of the junction without a gene match. The germline V gene specifies LGHNA as CDR1 and YNFKEQ as CDR2. From the cysteine up to the phenylalanine, the CDR3 has a length of 14 residues. Only the CDR3 portion is preserved as DNA: 42 bases, with reading frame beginning at the first base. The immunoSEQ Assay, a bias-controlled multiplex PCR, was used to amplify TCRbeta CDR3 regions from genomic DNA. Processing in the source paper ran as follows. Nucleated cell counts per sample were estimated from amplification of reference gene primers within the assay. Sequence reads were collapsed and filtered to measure the absolute abundance of every unique TCRbeta CDR3 rearrangement. Productive Simpson clonality was computed per sample as the square root of Simpson's diversity index over productive rearrangements. TCRdb re-hosts the immuneACCESS table, in-frame sequences only. Its copies lack some clones; in the studies checked, an unresolved V gene accounts for under half of them, and the cause for the rest is not known. V, J and clone size derive from that table, while D and trimming were established from the DNA sequence. In this sample the table shows some 290,000 clones, 85% to 90% of which occur a single time. Roughly 10% of the sample lies in the top ten.

In the prospective study, participants were roughly 18 to 95 years old, resided in around 25 geographic areas of the United States, and were enrolled through a virtual design. Cohort assignment in the prospective study relied on participant-reported clinical history from a screening survey and a study questionnaire. For ImmuneRACE Cohort 3, a participant was defined as recovered based on two consecutive negative NP/OP PCR tests, clearance by a healthcare professional, or resolution of symptoms. Mobile phlebotomists in the prospective study collected whole blood, serum and a nasopharyngeal or oropharyngeal swab from every participant. Prospective study participants could optionally give additional blood draws and questionnaires over an approximately two-month period. Before DNA extraction, blood samples from the prospective study were shipped at room temperature or frozen. As for this clone: There is no known antigen for this receptor. The record has no base qualities; no much larger clone is one base away.

The sample was PBMCs or T cells enriched from blood (not recorded which). The rearranged chain carries TRBV4-2 and TRBJ2-7; 8 bases in the middle match TRBD2. This TCR was sampled from a woman in her twenties or thirties who had recovered from COVID-19. The CDR3 is CASSQTSALYEQYF. The DNA sequence is given as TGTGCCAGCAGCCAGACTAGCGCGCTTTACGAGCAGTACTTC.